These 7 T cell receptor beta chains came from one sample sequenced in a study of early T cells in non-severe SARS-CoV-2 infection. TCRdb used MiXCR to reprocess the 5' RACE reads, holding one entry per CDR3 protein. The table lists fewer than 75,000 distinct CDR3 sequences, around 20% of them singletons. The source was whole blood, collected at baseline. Source of these receptors: an adult who was a healthcare worker with PCR-confirmed SARS-CoV-2 infection or an uninfected control (not recorded which).

V is TRBV29-1 and J is TRBJ1-1, with TRBD1 identical over 8 bases. From germline, CDR1 is SQVTM and CDR2 ANQGSEA. The CDR3 has 14 residues. The junction had 12 bases not matched to a gene; V was cut back by 7 bases and J by 5 bases. In DNA form, the CDR3 reads TGCAGCGGAACGACAGGGGACGGGGGGACTGAAGCTTTCTTT. Translation gives CSGTTGDGGTEAFF.

The chain joins TRBV11-1 to TRBJ2-5; no clear D. The CDR3 sequence is 13 residues long. The V end was cut by 2 bases, the J end by 1 base, with 5 bases between. Per the germline V gene, CDR1 is SGHAT and CDR2 is FQDESV (reference sequence). CDR3 nucleotide sequence: TGTGCCAGCAGCTTATCCACCCAAGAGACCCAGTACTTC. Protein product: CASSLSTQETQYF.

The chain combines TRBV20-1 with TRBJ1-4, with 8 bases fitting TRBD1. Trimming cost V 3 bases and J 6 bases; bases outside gene matches: 6. In germline, CDR1 is DFQATT, CDR2 SNEGSKA (reference sequence). CDR3 size: 14 residues. The DNA for the CDR3 is TGCAGTGCTAGTTACGGGACAGGAGATGAAAAACTGTTTTTT. It is translated as CSASYGTGDEKLFF.

The V and J genes are TRBV20-1 and TRBJ2-1; the match to TRBD1 covers 7 bases. The germline V gene has CDR1 DFQATT and CDR2 SNEGSKA (reference sequence). The CDR3 spans 14 residues. Trimming removed 3 bases from V and 6 bases from J; junction bases left unmatched: 8. The CDR3 region is CSARTGKGVNEQFF. The CDR3 DNA follows: TGCAGTGCTAGGACAGGGAAGGGAGTCAATGAGCAGTTCTTC.

Many counts were recorded for this clonotype. The chain is built from TRBV29-1 and TRBJ2-1; D ambiguous. CDR3 length equals 13 residues. Germline-derived CDR1 and CDR2 are SQVTM and ANQGSEA. Trimming took 2 bases from V and 3 from J, leaving 8 bases between them. The CDR3 DNA reads as TGCAGCGTTGAATACTCCAACTACAATGAGCAGTTCTTC. Its translation is CSVEYSNYNEQFF.

The chain uses TRBV7-2 and TRBJ1-1; D uncertain. The V and J ends lost 5 bases and 5 bases respectively, with 9 bases between them. CDR3 size: 12 residues. The V gene's germline CDR1 is SGHTA and CDR2 FQGNSA. CDR3 coding DNA: TGTGCCAGCAGCCGCGGTAGGACTGAAGCTTTCTTT. Protein sequence: CASSRGRTEAFF.

V is TRBV6-6 and J is TRBJ1-6; 9 positions agree with TRBD1. Trimming removed 4 bases from V and 6 bases from J; junction bases left unmatched: 4. The germline gives CDR1 MNHNY, CDR2 SVGAGI (reference sequence). CDR3 length: 15 amino acids. This chain's CDR3 is CASSSGQGGNSPLHF. The DNA of the CDR3 is TGTGCCAGCAGTTCGGGACAGGGCGGTAATTCACCCCTCCACTTT.